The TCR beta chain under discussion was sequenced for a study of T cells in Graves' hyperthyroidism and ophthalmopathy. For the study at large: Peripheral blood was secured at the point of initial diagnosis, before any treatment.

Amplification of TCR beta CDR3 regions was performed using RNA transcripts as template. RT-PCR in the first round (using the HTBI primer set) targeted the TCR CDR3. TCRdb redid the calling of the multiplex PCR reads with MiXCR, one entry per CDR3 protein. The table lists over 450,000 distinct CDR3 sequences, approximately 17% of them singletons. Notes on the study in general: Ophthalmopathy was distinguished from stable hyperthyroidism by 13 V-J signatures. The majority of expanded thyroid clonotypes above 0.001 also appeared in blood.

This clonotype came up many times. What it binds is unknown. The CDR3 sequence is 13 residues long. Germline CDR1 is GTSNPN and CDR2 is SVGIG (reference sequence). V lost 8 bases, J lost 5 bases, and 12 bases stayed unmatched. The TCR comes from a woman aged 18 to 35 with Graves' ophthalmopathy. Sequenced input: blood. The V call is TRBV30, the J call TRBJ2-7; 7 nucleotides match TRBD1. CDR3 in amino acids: CAQRQGHENEQYF. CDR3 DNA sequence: TGTGCCCAGAGACAGGGTCATGAAAACGAGCAGTACTTC.